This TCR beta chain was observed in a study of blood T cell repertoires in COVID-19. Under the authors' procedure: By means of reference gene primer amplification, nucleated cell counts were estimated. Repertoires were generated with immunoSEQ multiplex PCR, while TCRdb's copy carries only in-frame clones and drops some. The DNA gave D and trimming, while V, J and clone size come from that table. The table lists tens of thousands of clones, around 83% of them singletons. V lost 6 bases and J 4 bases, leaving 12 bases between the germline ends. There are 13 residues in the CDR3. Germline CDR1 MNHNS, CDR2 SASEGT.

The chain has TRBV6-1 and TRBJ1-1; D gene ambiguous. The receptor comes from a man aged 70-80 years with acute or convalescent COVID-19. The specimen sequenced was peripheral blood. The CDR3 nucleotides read TGTGCCAGCAGCCCCGGAACTATCACTGAAGCTTTCTTT. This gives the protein CASSPGTITEAFF.